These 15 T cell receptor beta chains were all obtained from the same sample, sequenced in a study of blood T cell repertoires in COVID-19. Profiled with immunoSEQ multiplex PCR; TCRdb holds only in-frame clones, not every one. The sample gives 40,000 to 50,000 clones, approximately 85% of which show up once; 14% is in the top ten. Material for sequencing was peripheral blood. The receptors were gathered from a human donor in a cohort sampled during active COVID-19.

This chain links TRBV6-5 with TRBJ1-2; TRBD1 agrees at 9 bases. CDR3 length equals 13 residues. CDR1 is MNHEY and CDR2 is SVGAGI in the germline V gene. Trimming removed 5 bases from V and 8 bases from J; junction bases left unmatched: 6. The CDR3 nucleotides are TGTGCCAGCAGTACAGGGGGCTCACGGGGCTACACCTTC. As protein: CASSTGGSRGYTF.

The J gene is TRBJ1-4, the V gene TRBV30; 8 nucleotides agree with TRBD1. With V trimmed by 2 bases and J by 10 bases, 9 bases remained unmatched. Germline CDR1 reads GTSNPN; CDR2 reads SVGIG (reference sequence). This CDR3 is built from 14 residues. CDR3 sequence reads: CAWSRGGQAGKLFF. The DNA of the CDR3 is TGTGCCTGGAGTAGGGGGGGACAGGCTGGAAAACTGTTTTTT.

DNA of the CDR3: TGTGCCAGCCGGCAGGGATTGAACACTGAAGCTTTCTTT. Translated, it gives CASRQGLNTEAFF. The chain employs TRBV6-6 and TRBJ1-1, with D tentatively TRBD1 (5 bases). CDR3 length: 13 residues. The ends were cut back, 8 bases at V and 0 bases at J, with 10 bases in the middle. The V gene's germline CDR1 is MNHNY and CDR2 SVGAGI (reference sequence).

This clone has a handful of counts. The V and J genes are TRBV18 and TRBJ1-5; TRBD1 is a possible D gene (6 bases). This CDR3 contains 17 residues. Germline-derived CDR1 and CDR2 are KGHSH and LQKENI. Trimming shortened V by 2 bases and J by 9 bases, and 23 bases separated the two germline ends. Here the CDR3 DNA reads TGTGCCAGCTCACCAACATTTACCGGACAGCGGGGTCTGCCCCAGCATTTT. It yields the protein CASSPTFTGQRGLPQHF.

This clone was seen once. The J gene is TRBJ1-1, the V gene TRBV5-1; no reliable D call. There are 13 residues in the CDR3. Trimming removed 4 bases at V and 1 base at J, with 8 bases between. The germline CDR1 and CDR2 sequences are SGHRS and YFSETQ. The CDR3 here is CASSLRENTEAFF. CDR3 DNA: TGCGCCAGCAGCCTCCGGGAGAACACTGAAGCTTTCTTT.

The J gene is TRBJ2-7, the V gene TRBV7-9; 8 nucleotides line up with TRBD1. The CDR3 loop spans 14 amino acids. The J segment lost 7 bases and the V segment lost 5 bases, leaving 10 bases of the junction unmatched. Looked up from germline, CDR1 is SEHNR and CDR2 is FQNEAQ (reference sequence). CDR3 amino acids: CASSPLDRGPEQYF. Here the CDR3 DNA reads TGTGCCAGCAGCCCGTTAGACAGGGGCCCGGAGCAGTACTTC. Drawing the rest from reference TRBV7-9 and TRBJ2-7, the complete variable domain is DTGVSQNPRHKITKRGQNVTFRCDPISEHNRLYWYRQTLGQGPEFLTYFQNEAQLEKSRLLSDRFSAERPKGSFSTLEIQRTEQGDSAMYLCASSPLDRGPEQYFGPGTRLTVT.

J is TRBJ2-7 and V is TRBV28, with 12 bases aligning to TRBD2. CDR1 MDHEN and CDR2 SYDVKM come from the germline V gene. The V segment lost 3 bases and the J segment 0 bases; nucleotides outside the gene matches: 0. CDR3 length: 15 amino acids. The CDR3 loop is CASSLTSGSSYEQYF. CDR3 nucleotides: TGTGCCAGCAGTTTGACTAGCGGGAGCTCCTACGAGCAGTACTTC.

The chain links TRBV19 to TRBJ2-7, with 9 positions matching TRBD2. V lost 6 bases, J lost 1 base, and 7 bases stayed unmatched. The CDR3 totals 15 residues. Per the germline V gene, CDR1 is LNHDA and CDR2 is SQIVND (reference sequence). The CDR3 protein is CASSVGLAGSYEQYF. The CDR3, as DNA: TGTGCCAGTAGCGTGGGGCTAGCGGGATCCTACGAGCAGTACTTC.

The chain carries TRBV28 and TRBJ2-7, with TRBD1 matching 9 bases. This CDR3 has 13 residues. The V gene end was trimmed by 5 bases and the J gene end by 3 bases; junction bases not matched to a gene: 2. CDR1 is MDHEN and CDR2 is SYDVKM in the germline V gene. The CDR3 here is CASSLTGGYEQYF. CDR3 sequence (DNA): TGTGCCAGCAGTCTGACAGGGGGCTACGAGCAGTACTTC.

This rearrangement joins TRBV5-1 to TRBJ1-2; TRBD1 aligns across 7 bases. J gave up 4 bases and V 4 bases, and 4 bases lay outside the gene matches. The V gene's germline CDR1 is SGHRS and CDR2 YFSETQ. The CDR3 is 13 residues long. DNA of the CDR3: TGCGCCAGCAGCCCGGGACAGACCTATGGCTACACCTTC. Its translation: CASSPGQTYGYTF.

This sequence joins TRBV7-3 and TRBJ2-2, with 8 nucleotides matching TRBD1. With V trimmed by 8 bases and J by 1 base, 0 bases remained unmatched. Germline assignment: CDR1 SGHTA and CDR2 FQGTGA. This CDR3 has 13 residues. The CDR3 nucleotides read TGTGCCAGCGGACAGGGGAACACCGGGGAGCTGTTTTTT. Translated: CASGQGNTGELFF.

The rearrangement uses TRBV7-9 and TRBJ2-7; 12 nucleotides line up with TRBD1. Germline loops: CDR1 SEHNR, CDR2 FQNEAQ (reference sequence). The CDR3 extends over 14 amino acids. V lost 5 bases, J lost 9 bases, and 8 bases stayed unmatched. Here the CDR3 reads CASSPGTGGGWQYF. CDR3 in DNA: TGTGCCAGCAGCCCCGGGACAGGGGGCGGTTGGCAGTACTTC.

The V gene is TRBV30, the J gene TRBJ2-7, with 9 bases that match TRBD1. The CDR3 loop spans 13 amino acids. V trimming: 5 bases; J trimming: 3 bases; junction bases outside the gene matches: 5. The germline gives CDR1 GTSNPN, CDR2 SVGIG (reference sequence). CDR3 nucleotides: TGTGCCTGGGGGACAGGGTATCTCTACGAGCAGTACTTC. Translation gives CAWGTGYLYEQYF.

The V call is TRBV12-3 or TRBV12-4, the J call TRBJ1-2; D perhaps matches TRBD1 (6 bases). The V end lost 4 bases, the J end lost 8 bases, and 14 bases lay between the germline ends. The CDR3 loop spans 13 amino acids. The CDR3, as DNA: TGTGCCAGCAGTTCGGGGGGCCCCAGAGGCTACACCTTC. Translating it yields CASSSGGPRGYTF.

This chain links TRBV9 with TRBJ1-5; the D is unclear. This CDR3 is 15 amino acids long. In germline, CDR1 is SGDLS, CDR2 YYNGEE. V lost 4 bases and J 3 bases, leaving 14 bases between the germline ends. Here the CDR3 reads CASSKGPGVNQPQHF. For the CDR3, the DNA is TGTGCCAGCAGCAAAGGGCCCGGGGTCAATCAGCCCCAGCATTTT.